This TCR beta chain was captured in a study of shared clonotypes between healthy human individuals. On the study more broadly: Each donor contributed plates that comprised three CD4 naive, three CD4 memory, two CD8 naive and one CD8 memory. Study results and limitations: Enrolling few donors narrowed the genetic and exposure-history diversity that was represented.

As concerns this clone: What it binds is unknown. Other DNA sequences in the same sample also yield this CDR3.

Generated by immunoSEQ multiplex PCR, the TCRdb table keeps only in-frame clones and is missing some. The profile covers roughly 2 million clones, with roughly 95% appearing a single time and 0.13% taken by the ten largest. CDR1 is KGHSH, CDR2 LQKENI, per germline. V dropped 3 bases and J dropped 4; count of bases not matched to a gene: 3. The CDR3 is 14 residues long. A split of CD4+ cells into CD45RA+ naive and CD45RA-negative memory subsets was performed. The chain uses TRBV18 and TRBJ1-2; TRBD1 aligns across 9 bases. The sequencing input was naive CD4+ T cells sorted from blood. Noted subset: CD45RA+ positively selected. The receptor was derived from a man aged 18 to 29 in good health. The CDR3 sequence is CASSPLQGAYGYTF. CDR3 DNA: TGTGCCAGCTCACCCTTACAGGGGGCCTATGGCTACACCTTC.